Sequencing of this TCR beta chain was carried out in a study of T cell responses to AZD1222 COVID-19 vaccine. Whole-study context: Some second doses came at about 4 weeks and others at about 12 weeks; these were pooled.

J gave up 7 bases and V 4 bases, and 4 bases lay outside the gene matches. Germline V gene lookup returns CDR1 SGHDN and CDR2 FVKESK. This CDR3 comprises 15 residues. Study-wide results and limits: Vaccination with two AZD1222 doses was followed by a rise in Spike-specific TCR breadth and depth. It should be noted that donors were predominantly white British and more often female, and clonal diversity was possibly underestimated.

Of note for this clone: Its antigen is still unknown.

Using immunoSEQ multiplex PCR, the repertoire was profiled, and TCRdb retains in-frame clones only, with some absent. The table records 150,000 to 200,000 clones, more than 85% of them present only once. The sequence was collected from an adult in good health. The rearrangement links TRBV14 to TRBJ1-6; 10 nucleotides align to TRBD1. The sequences come from peripheral blood, collected on day 0 of AZD1222 vaccination. Written as DNA, the CDR3 is TGTGCCAGCAGCCTAGGACAGGGGGGGAATTCACCCCTCCACTTT. Translating gives CASSLGQGGNSPLHF.